This T cell receptor (beta chain) appears in the sequencing data of a study of control samples from healthy donors and cancer patients. J gave up 5 bases and V 5 bases, and 6 bases lay outside the gene matches. Germline loops: CDR1 LNHDA, CDR2 SQIVND (reference sequence). CDR3 size: 15 residues. Profiled with immunoSEQ multiplex PCR; TCRdb holds only in-frame clones, not every one. The profile shows approximately 150,000 clones, roughly 93% of them singletons. V usage is TRBV19 and J usage is TRBJ2-7; 13 nucleotides agree with TRBD2. Sequenced: blood. The receptor comes from a man younger than 35 in good health. The CDR3 sequence: CASSAGGLAGDEQYF. CDR3 bases: TGTGCCAGTAGTGCGGGAGGACTAGCGGGAGACGAGCAGTACTTC.